This TCR beta chain was captured by sequencing in a study of T cell changes during pregnancy in multiple sclerosis. The CDR3 runs to 16 residues. Looked up from germline, CDR1 is LNHDA and CDR2 is SQIVND (reference sequence). V shed 4 bases and J 0 bases; nucleotides not matched to a gene: 3. Assay: immunoSEQ multiplex PCR; the TCRdb copy retains only in-frame clones and omits some. Found here are about 20,000 clones, about 89% of them singletons; the top ten hold 0.67%. The chain uses TRBV19 and TRBJ2-3; 11 nucleotides agree with TRBD2. The sample was CD4+ T cells from peripheral blood mononuclear cells, taken in the third trimester of pregnancy. The clonotype originates from a female donor in good health, enrolled as a control in a pregnancy study. In nucleotides, the CDR3 is TGTGCCAGTAGTACGACTAGCGGGAAGAGCACAGATACGCAGTATTTT. This translates into CASSTTSGKSTDTQYF.